The subject of this entry is one TCR beta chain. The data were taken from a study of blood T cell repertoires in COVID-19. Original analysis: Reference gene primer amplification in the assay estimated nucleated cell counts. Using immunoSEQ multiplex PCR, the repertoire was profiled, and TCRdb retains in-frame clones only, with some absent. That table gives V, J and clone size, and the DNA gave D and trimming. This table holds a few hundred thousand clones, 70% to 90% found once. Germline CDR1 MNHNY, CDR2 SVGAGI (reference sequence). V shed 2 bases, J shed 3 bases, and the junction held 3 bases outside the gene matches. The CDR3 is 14 residues long.

This sequence joins TRBV6-6 and TRBJ1-1, with 7 bases lining up with TRBD1. This TCR was sampled from a man aged 55 to 69 with acute or convalescent COVID-19. Sequencing input: peripheral blood. CDR3 protein: CASSYRDSYTEAFF. DNA of the CDR3: TGTGCCAGCAGTTACCGGGACAGTTACACTGAAGCTTTCTTT.